These 9 T cell receptor beta chains were all obtained from the same sample, sequenced in a study of molecular identifiers for immune sequencing clone quantification (dated by TCRdb to 2016 to 2019). The library was built by means of PCR. Sequencing was performed on an Illumina HiSeq 4000. TCRdb's own reprocessing of the public reads used fastp at Q25 and MiXCR and kept productive beta chains. Identical CDR3 proteins give one entry, which carries the most common genes and DNA. This sample holds about 640,000 distinct CDR3 sequences; nearly 20% were observed only once. The top ten clones comprise roughly 0.85% of the sample. Sequencing was performed on naive CD8+ T cells from blood, with Jurkat cell RNA spiked in. Per the publication, the cell subset or site label means: FACS-sorted CD8+CD4-CCR7+CD45RA+ naive T cells. These TCRs come from a human donor in good health. Some libraries in this study had Jurkat cell RNA spiked in.

The rearrangement joins TRBV25-1 to TRBJ1-6; no definite D call. Looked up from germline, CDR1 is MGHDK and CDR2 is SYGVNS. Trimming cost V 5 bases and J 9 bases, with 14 bases left between them. This CDR3 is 14 amino acids long. CDR3: CASSRGSFSSPLHF. In DNA, the CDR3 is TGTGCCAGCAGTCGAGGCAGCTTTAGTTCACCCCTCCACTTT.

This clonotype has at least ten counts. The rearrangement links TRBV24-1 to TRBJ1-5; D is undetermined. With 0 bases removed from V and 3 bases from J, the gap between germline ends came to 20 bases. In germline, CDR1 is KGHDR, CDR2 SFDVKD. CDR3 length equals 19 residues. CDR3 residues: CATSDLHTPPGSLNQPQHF. CDR3 DNA: TGTGCCACCAGTGATTTGCATACCCCTCCGGGGTCCCTCAATCAGCCCCAGCATTTT.

The chain has TRBV15 and TRBJ2-1; 8 bases map to TRBD2. The end of the DNA is better explained by TRBJ2-7, so the J call may be wrong. CDR1 is LNHNV and CDR2 is YYDKDF in the germline V gene (reference sequence). This CDR3 region has 18 residues. CDR3 protein: CATSRELLAVHGEYEQYF. CDR3 nucleotide sequence: TGTGCCACCAGCAGAGAACTACTAGCGGTCCACGGGGAATACGAGCAGTACTTC.

In this sample, this clonotype turned up many times. V gene TRBV6-2 or TRBV6-3 combines with J gene TRBJ1-4; 8 bases are shared with TRBD1. Losses at the gene ends were 6 bases for V and 6 bases for J; bases not matched to a gene: 6. The length of the CDR3 is 14 residues. Germline assignment: CDR1 MNHEY and CDR2 SVGEGT. The CDR3 sequence is CASSQWTGHEKLFF. The CDR3 coding sequence is TGTGCCAGCAGCCAATGGACAGGGCATGAAAAACTGTTTTTT.

This clonotype is labeled as medium-sized. The rearrangement links TRBV7-2 to TRBJ2-7, with TRBD2 identical over 10 bases. Germline CDR1 SGHTA, CDR2 FQGNSA. CDR3 size: 14 residues. V gave up 3 bases and J gave up 4 bases; unmatched junction bases: 3. The CDR3 protein is CASSFTSGEYEQYF. The CDR3 bases are TGTGCCAGCAGCTTTACTAGCGGGGAGTACGAGCAGTACTTC. Together with reference TRBV7-2 and TRBJ2-7, the CDR3 gives the full variable domain: GAGVSQSPSNKVTEKGKDVELRCDPISGHTALYWYRQSLGQGLEFLIYFQGNSAPDKSGLPSDRFSAERTGGSVSTLTIQRTQQEDSAVYLCASSFTSGEYEQYFGPGTRLTVT.

This chain connects TRBV6-2 or TRBV6-3 to TRBJ2-1, with 10 nucleotides matching TRBD2. The CDR3 totals 19 residues. The V gene end was trimmed by 0 bases and the J gene end by 0 bases; junction bases not matched to a gene: 8. CDR1 and CDR2 from the germline V gene are MNHEY and SVGEGT. CDR3 in amino acids: CASSYSGSGGPSSYNEQFF. CDR3 in DNA: TGTGCCAGCAGTTACTCGGGTAGCGGGGGGCCTAGCTCCTACAATGAGCAGTTCTTC.

This clonotype was recorded at least ten times. The J gene is TRBJ1-2, the V gene TRBV4-2; D not resolved. The V and J ends lost 0 bases and 4 bases respectively, with 15 bases between them. In germline, CDR1 is LGHNA, CDR2 YNFKEQ. This CDR3 spans 16 amino acids. The CDR3 protein is CASSQDGYNPGYGYTF. The CDR3 DNA reads as TGTGCCAGCAGCCAAGACGGATACAATCCCGGCTATGGCTACACCTTC.

This clonotype occurred many times. The genes are TRBV25-1 and TRBJ1-1; 7 bases match TRBD1. The CDR3 extends over 14 amino acids. After removal of 6 bases from V and 3 bases from J, the junction contained 7 bases not matched to a gene. CDR1 and CDR2 from the germline V gene are MGHDK and SYGVNS. The CDR3 nucleotides read TGTGCCAGCAGCCAAACGGGGACAGACACTGAAGCTTTCTTT. Translation: CASSQTGTDTEAFF.

This clonotype was seen many times. This chain uses TRBV20-1 with TRBJ2-7; 12 bases are a match to TRBD1. The V gene end was trimmed by 3 bases and the J gene end by 2 bases; junction bases not matched to a gene: 5. Germline CDR1 reads DFQATT; CDR2 reads SNEGSKA (reference sequence). CDR3 length equals 15 residues. The DNA for the CDR3 is TGCAGTGCTAGCCCCGGGACAGGGGGCCCCTACGAGCAGTACTTC. Its protein product is CSASPGTGGPYEQYF.